A selection of T cell receptor beta chains follows, all from one sample in a study of blood T cell repertoires in COVID-19. Sequencing used immunoSEQ multiplex PCR; TCRdb keeps in-frame clones, though not all of them. The sample lists fewer than 90,000 clones; 86% were seen once. Source material: peripheral blood. These receptors came from a man aged 45 to 65 with active or convalescent COVID-19. CDR3s include the opening cysteine and the closing phenylalanine or tryptophan. The order of the fields is CDR3 DNA, CDR3 protein, clone size, D gene, V gene, J gene. A D gene is named only where the DNA matches it firmly. Size is omitted from some rows. Given values are once, few, many or a class for expanded clones.

DNA: TGCAGCGTTGACCGGAGCGACAGGGGGCGATACAATGAGCAGTTCTTC
CDR3: CSVDRSDRGRYNEQFF
size: medium-sized
D: TRBD1
V: TRBV29-1
J: TRBJ2-1

DNA: TGTGCCAGTAGTGCCTCCCCGGGACAGGTGAATCAGCCCCAGCATTTT
CDR3: CASSASPGQVNQPQHF
size: NA
D: TRBD1
V: TRBV19
J: TRBJ1-5

DNA: TGTGCCAGCAGCTCGTACAGGGGGCGAGGCCAACTGTTTTTT
CDR3: CASSSYRGRGQLFF
size: NA
D: TRBD1
V: TRBV11-2
J: TRBJ1-4

DNA: TGCGCCAGCAGCTCCACTGGACAGGTCTCTGGAAACACCATATATTTT
CDR3: CASSSTGQVSGNTIYF
size: NA
D: TRBD1
V: TRBV5-1
J: TRBJ1-3

DNA: TGTGCCAGTAGTTTGACAGGGACTGGCTACACCTTC
CDR3: CASSLTGTGYTF
size: NA
D: TRBD1
V: TRBV19
J: TRBJ1-2

DNA: TGTGCCACCAGTGATTCTTCGAGTGGCAATCAGCCCCAGCATTTT
CDR3: CATSDSSSGNQPQHF
size: NA
D: NA
V: TRBV24-1
J: TRBJ1-5

DNA: TGTGCCAGCAGTTCCAGTTTGGTCCAAGAGACCCAGTACTTC
CDR3: CASSSSLVQETQYF
size: NA
D: NA
V: TRBV27
J: TRBJ2-5

DNA: TGTGCCAGCAGCCCATGGACAGGGGGCGATGAAAAACTGTTTTTT
CDR3: CASSPWTGGDEKLFF
size: NA
D: TRBD1
V: TRBV3-1/TRBV3-2
J: TRBJ1-4

DNA: TGTGCCAGCAGCCCCAGACTAGCGGGGGTGGGGGATACGCAGTATTTT
CDR3: CASSPRLAGVGDTQYF
size: NA
D: TRBD2
V: TRBV3-1/TRBV3-2
J: TRBJ2-3

DNA: TGTGCCAGCAGCAACAGGGGGCGAGCGGACATTCAGTACTTC
CDR3: CASSNRGRADIQYF
size: NA
D: TRBD1
V: TRBV6-5
J: TRBJ2-4

DNA: TGTGCCAGCGGGAGGCGGACAACTCTCAATGAGCAGTTCTTC
CDR3: CASGRRTTLNEQFF
size: few
D: NA
V: TRBV5-8
J: TRBJ2-1

DNA: TGTGCCAGCAGCTTTAGTAAGAACTACGAGCAGTACTTC
CDR3: CASSFSKNYEQYF
size: NA
D: NA
V: TRBV11-3
J: TRBJ2-7

DNA: TGTGCCAGCAGCTACCTAGCGGGGCGGGAGACCCAGTACTTC
CDR3: CASSYLAGRETQYF
size: NA
D: TRBD2
V: TRBV7-9
J: TRBJ2-5

DNA: TGTGCCAGTAGTATAGATGGAAGGCCTAGCGCCGGCACAGATACGCAGTATTTT
CDR3: CASSIDGRPSAGTDTQYF
size: NA
D: NA
V: TRBV19
J: TRBJ2-3

DNA: TGTGCCAGCAACTCGGGACAGGGGGGCCTAGACACCGGGGAGCTGTTTTTT
CDR3: CASNSGQGGLDTGELFF
size: once
D: TRBD1
V: TRBV10-3
J: TRBJ2-2

DNA: TGCAGCGTTTTTGGCGGGGGGGCTAATGAGCAGTTCTTC
CDR3: CSVFGGGANEQFF
size: NA
D: TRBD2
V: TRBV29-1
J: TRBJ2-1

DNA: TGTGCCAGCAGCTTGGGGACGGGGGACTATGGCTACACCTTC
CDR3: CASSLGTGDYGYTF
size: NA
D: NA
V: TRBV5-5
J: TRBJ1-2

DNA: TGTGCCAGCACCCGGACAGCCCGTATAAGCAATCAGCCCCAGCATTTT
CDR3: CASTRTARISNQPQHF
size: NA
D: NA
V: TRBV28
J: TRBJ1-5

DNA: TGTGCCAGCTCACCAGTTGGGACAGGGGGATATCAGCCCCAGCATTTT
CDR3: CASSPVGTGGYQPQHF
size: NA
D: TRBD1
V: TRBV18
J: TRBJ1-5

DNA: TGCAGTGCCAGTGACAGTGGTTCACCCCTCCACTTT
CDR3: CSASDSGSPLHF
size: NA
D: NA
V: TRBV20-1
J: TRBJ1-6

DNA: TGTGCCAGCAGTTACGGGGAGGGCATTCAGTACTTC
CDR3: CASSYGEGIQYF
size: NA
D: TRBD2
V: TRBV6-2/TRBV6-3
J: TRBJ2-4

DNA: TGTGCCAGCAGCCTAGTCCCGGGACAGGGAATTGGGGCCTCCTACGAGCAGTACTTC
CDR3: CASSLVPGQGIGASYEQYF
size: NA
D: TRBD1
V: TRBV11-2
J: TRBJ2-7

DNA: TGTGCCAGTAGTATGGTGGGCAATTCACCCCTCCACTTT
CDR3: CASSMVGNSPLHF
size: NA
D: NA
V: TRBV19
J: TRBJ1-6

DNA: TGTGCCAGTAGGCCCCCCGGGGGGGGTGAAAAACTGTTTTTT
CDR3: CASRPPGGGEKLFF
size: NA
D: NA
V: TRBV19
J: TRBJ1-4

DNA: TGTGCCACGGGGGGGGTAAGGAGCACAGATACGCAGTATTTT
CDR3: CATGGVRSTDTQYF
size: NA
D: TRBD2
V: TRBV6-6
J: TRBJ2-3

DNA: TGTGCCAGTAGTATTCATTCTACTTCAAGCTCCTACGAGCAGTACTTC
CDR3: CASSIHSTSSSYEQYF
size: NA
D: NA
V: TRBV19
J: TRBJ2-7

DNA: TGTGCCACCAGTGATTTGGGGCTAGCTAACAATGAGCAGTTCTTC
CDR3: CATSDLGLANNEQFF
size: NA
D: NA
V: TRBV24-1
J: TRBJ2-1

DNA: TGCAGCGTTGAACGACAGGGGGCGGGTGAGCAGTTCTTC
CDR3: CSVERQGAGEQFF
size: NA
D: TRBD1
V: TRBV29-1
J: TRBJ2-1

DNA: TGTGCCAGCAGCCCCGGGACTAGGATAGATACGCAGTATTTT
CDR3: CASSPGTRIDTQYF
size: NA
D: TRBD2
V: TRBV3-1/TRBV3-2
J: TRBJ2-3

DNA: TGCGCCAGCAGCCGGGACAGGGCGAACACTGAAGCTTTCTTT
CDR3: CASSRDRANTEAFF
size: NA
D: TRBD1
V: TRBV5-1
J: TRBJ1-1

DNA: TGTGCCAGCAGTGCCCCCGGGGGATATAATTCACCCCTCCACTTT
CDR3: CASSAPGGYNSPLHF
size: NA
D: NA
V: TRBV25-1
J: TRBJ1-6

DNA: TGTGCCAGCGGGGAGGGAGGGCTCACAGATACGCAGTATTTT
CDR3: CASGEGGLTDTQYF
size: NA
D: TRBD2
V: TRBV5-5
J: TRBJ2-3

DNA: TGCGCCAGCAGCTTGGCCGGAGTTGTTGAGCAGTTCTTC
CDR3: CASSLAGVVEQFF
size: NA
D: NA
V: TRBV5-1
J: TRBJ2-1

DNA: TGTGCCAGCAGTTCTGTATCCTACAATGAGCAGTTCTTC
CDR3: CASSSVSYNEQFF
size: NA
D: NA
V: TRBV6-5
J: TRBJ2-1

DNA: TGTGCCAGCTCACAGCAATCCAGGGGGTCATCCTATAATTCACCCCTCCACTTT
CDR3: CASSQQSRGSSYNSPLHF
size: NA
D: TRBD1
V: TRBV18
J: TRBJ1-6

DNA: TGTGCCAGCAGCTTAGATTCCTCAGGATCTAGCACAGATACGCAGTATTTT
CDR3: CASSLDSSGSSTDTQYF
size: NA
D: NA
V: TRBV7-2
J: TRBJ2-3

DNA: TGCGCCAGCAGCTTGGCACCGATCGGGGGCTCTGGAAACACCATATATTTT
CDR3: CASSLAPIGGSGNTIYF
size: NA
D: NA
V: TRBV5-1
J: TRBJ1-3

DNA: TGTGCCAGCATCAAGGGGTCCTCTGGAAACACCATATATTTT
CDR3: CASIKGSSGNTIYF
size: NA
D: NA
V: TRBV11-2
J: TRBJ1-3

DNA: TGTGCCAGCAGACGGACTAGCGGGCAACAAGAGACCCAGTACTTC
CDR3: CASRRTSGQQETQYF
size: NA
D: TRBD2
V: TRBV3-1/TRBV3-2
J: TRBJ2-5

DNA: TGTGCCAGCAGCAGGGGTTATGAAAAACTGTTTTTT
CDR3: CASSRGYEKLFF
size: NA
D: NA
V: TRBV5-5
J: TRBJ1-4

DNA: TGTGCCTGGACCTACGGGGACAGAGAGACCCAGTACTTC
CDR3: CAWTYGDRETQYF
size: NA
D: TRBD1
V: TRBV30
J: TRBJ2-5

DNA: TGTGCCACCTACGGGAGGGGGCACGGCAATCAGCCCCAGCATTTT
CDR3: CATYGRGHGNQPQHF
size: NA
D: TRBD1
V: TRBV28
J: TRBJ1-5

DNA: TGTGCCAGCAGCTTAGATCTGGGGCCAAACTATGGCTACACCTTC
CDR3: CASSLDLGPNYGYTF
size: many
D: NA
V: TRBV7-9
J: TRBJ1-2

DNA: TGTGCCAGCAGCTGGGGGACTAGCGGGAGGAACGAGCAGTACTTC
CDR3: CASSWGTSGRNEQYF
size: NA
D: TRBD2
V: TRBV5-4
J: TRBJ2-7

DNA: TGTGCCAGCTCACCTACTAGCGGGGGGGCCGTGGATACGCAGTATTTT
CDR3: CASSPTSGGAVDTQYF
size: NA
D: TRBD2
V: TRBV18
J: TRBJ2-3

DNA: TGTGCCAGCAGCTTGATCGGTTGGACTGACCGAACCCTCTACACAGATACGCAGTATTTT
CDR3: CASSLIGWTDRTLYTDTQYF
size: NA
D: NA
V: TRBV5-4
J: TRBJ2-3

DNA: TGTGCCAGTAGTATAGATCGAAGCGGGGGGGCCCGTGAGCAGTTCTTC
CDR3: CASSIDRSGGAREQFF
size: NA
D: TRBD2
V: TRBV19
J: TRBJ2-1

DNA: TGTGCCAGCAGCCCACCCAACAGGGTTTGGGAGCAGTACTTC
CDR3: CASSPPNRVWEQYF
size: NA
D: NA
V: TRBV6-1
J: TRBJ2-7

DNA: TGTGCCAGCTCACCACTCGGGACAGGGGCCTACAATGAGCAGTTCTTC
CDR3: CASSPLGTGAYNEQFF
size: NA
D: TRBD1
V: TRBV18
J: TRBJ2-1

DNA: TGTGCCAGCAGCCAAATCGGACAGGGCGGCGAAAAACTGTTTTTT
CDR3: CASSQIGQGGEKLFF
size: NA
D: TRBD1
V: TRBV3-1/TRBV3-2
J: TRBJ1-4

DNA: TGTGCCAGCAGCGTAGAATCAGGGGCCAATTCACCCCTCCACTTT
CDR3: CASSVESGANSPLHF
size: NA
D: NA
V: TRBV9
J: TRBJ1-6

DNA: TGTGCCAGTAGACAGGCCCTACAGCCCGTTCATGAAAAACTGTTTTTT
CDR3: CASRQALQPVHEKLFF
size: once
D: NA
V: TRBV19
J: TRBJ1-4

DNA: TGCAGCGTTTCAAGACAGGGAATCACCGGGGAGCTGTTTTTT
CDR3: CSVSRQGITGELFF
size: NA
D: TRBD1
V: TRBV29-1
J: TRBJ2-2

DNA: TGTGCCAGTAGTATAGGGGGCGTGAGCAATCAGCCCCAGCATTTT
CDR3: CASSIGGVSNQPQHF
size: NA
D: NA
V: TRBV19
J: TRBJ1-5

DNA: TGCGCCAGCAGCTTGGTGGCAGACTACAGCGGGGAGCTGTTTTTT
CDR3: CASSLVADYSGELFF
size: NA
D: NA
V: TRBV5-1
J: TRBJ2-2

DNA: TGTGCCAGTAGTCCCCAGACACTTGGTGTAGGGGAGCTGTTTTTT
CDR3: CASSPQTLGVGELFF
size: NA
D: NA
V: TRBV19
J: TRBJ2-2

DNA: TGTGCCAGCAGCTTAGGGGGAGACCCCACCTACGAGCAGTACTTC
CDR3: CASSLGGDPTYEQYF
size: NA
D: NA
V: TRBV7-9
J: TRBJ2-7

DNA: TGTGCCAGCACGCTGACTAGCGGCCACAATGAGCAGTTCTTC
CDR3: CASTLTSGHNEQFF
size: NA
D: TRBD2
V: TRBV6-4
J: TRBJ2-1

DNA: TGTGCCACCAGGGGACCCTCCGGGACAGGGATGAACACCGGGGAGCTGTTTTTT
CDR3: CATRGPSGTGMNTGELFF
size: few
D: TRBD1
V: TRBV24-1
J: TRBJ2-2